This is a list of T cell receptor beta chains from one sample in a study of identical twins. TCRdb reprocessed the 5' RACE reads via MiXCR and lists one record per CDR3 protein. Of 1.5 million to 2 million distinct CDR3 sequences in the sample, under 35% were seen once. Sample: cord blood. The receptors come from a newborn girl in good health. Each CDR3 is given with its conserved first and last residue. The D gene is left open where the match is weak. Rows may omit the clone size; those that give it use once, few, many or a size class.

TRBJ2-3	NA	NA	TRBV11-1	TGTGCCAGCAGTTATGCGACTAGGAGCACAGATACGCAGTATTTT	CASSYATRSTDTQYF
TRBJ1-2	NA	many	TRBV3-1	TGTGCCAGCAGCCAAGGGGGCGCCTATGGCTACACCTTC	CASSQGGAYGYTF
TRBJ1-5	TRBD1	NA	TRBV28	TGTGCCAGCCGACCCCGGGACAGGGCGTTTACCCAGCATTTT	CASRPRDRAFTQHF
TRBJ2-1	NA	few	TRBV20-1	TGCAGTGCTAGACCCGCTAGCGCGAGCTCCTACAATGAGCAGTTCTTC	CSARPASASSYNEQFF
TRBJ1-1	NA	NA	TRBV9	TGTGCCAGCAGCGTAGAGGGTGGACGGCCCCGTTTCTTT	CASSVEGGRPRFF
TRBJ2-7	NA	NA	TRBV7-2	TGTGCCAGCAGACAGCCTAACGAGCAGTACTTC	CASRQPNEQYF
TRBJ2-4	NA	many	TRBV12-3/TRBV12-4	TGTGCCAGCAGTTTAGTGGGGAAGCAGTACTTC	CASSLVGKQYF
TRBJ1-2	NA	NA	TRBV27	TGTGCCAGCAGGATGTTCATAGAACATGGCTACACCTTC	CASRMFIEHGYTF
TRBJ2-3	TRBD2	NA	TRBV20-1	TGCAGTGCCCGACGGGGGGTCTTCACAGATACGCAGTATTTT	CSARRGVFTDTQYF
TRBJ2-7	NA	NA	TRBV28	TGTGCCAGCAGTTTATGGCGCAGCTCCTACGAGCAGTACTTC	CASSLWRSSYEQYF
TRBJ2-7	NA	many	TRBV10-3	TGTGCCATCAGTGCCTCGTGGGGGGACTACGAGCAGTACTTC	CAISASWGDYEQYF
TRBJ1-2	NA	few	TRBV18	TGTGCCAGCTCACCAGGGGCAGGGACCGACTATGGCTACACCTTC	CASSPGAGTDYGYTF
TRBJ2-1	TRBD2	few	TRBV5-1	TGCGCCAGCAGTCTTGAACCGGGACTAGCGGGAGTTGGTGAGCAGTTCTTC	CASSLEPGLAGVGEQFF
TRBJ1-2	NA	few	TRBV20-1	TGCAGGGGAGTCTATGGCTACACCTTC	CRGVYGYTF
TRBJ2-7	NA	NA	TRBV20-1	TGCAGTGCTAGAGATCCCAGGACGACGTACGAGCAGTACTTC	CSARDPRTTYEQYF
TRBJ1-1	TRBD1	NA	TRBV11-2	TGTGCCAGCAGCGGACGATTACAGGGGCGGGACACTGAAGCTTTCTTT	CASSGRLQGRDTEAFF
TRBJ2-3	NA	NA	TRBV20-1	TGCAGTGCTAGGATTAGTAGGACAGATACGCAGTATTTT	CSARISRTDTQYF
TRBJ1-5	TRBD1	NA	TRBV7-8	TGTGCCAGCAGCCTGACAGGGGAGCTGAATCAGCCCCAGCATTTT	CASSLTGELNQPQHF
TRBJ2-7	NA	few	TRBV4-2	TGTGCCAGCAGCCAAGCGCTAGGAGGGGGGCCCTACGAGCAGTACTTC	CASSQALGGGPYEQYF
TRBJ1-3	NA	NA	TRBV7-9	TGTGCCAGCAGCGCCAGGGCTAGCTCTGGAAACACCATATATTTT	CASSARASSGNTIYF
TRBJ2-7	NA	NA	TRBV27	TGTGCCAGCAGTACAAGCGGGCTACCCTTCTACGAGCAGTACTTC	CASSTSGLPFYEQYF
TRBJ1-6	NA	few	TRBV6-5	TGTGCCAGCAGTTACTCGATAAGGAGCTCCTATAATTCACCCCTCCACTTT	CASSYSIRSSYNSPLHF
TRBJ2-3	TRBD2	few	TRBV5-1	TGCGCCAGCAGTCGACTAGCGGGGTCCCTCACAGATACGCAGTATTTT	CASSRLAGSLTDTQYF
TRBJ1-1	TRBD1	few	TRBV2	TGTGCCAGCATCAGGGGGTGGTCTGAAGCTTTCTTT	CASIRGWSEAFF
TRBJ1-2	NA	many	TRBV9	TGTGCCAGCAGCGTAGGTTTGCGTGGCTACACCTTC	CASSVGLRGYTF
TRBJ2-7	TRBD2	NA	TRBV5-1	TGCGCCAGCAGCTGGGGACTAGATGTAGCCTACGAGCAGTACTTC	CASSWGLDVAYEQYF
TRBJ1-1	NA	few	TRBV25-1	TGTGCCAGCAGAGCTGGACACGGGAACACTGAAGCTTTCTTT	CASRAGHGNTEAFF
TRBJ2-5	NA	NA	TRBV7-9	TGTGCCAGCATCCCAGACAGGAGGGAGTCTCAGCAGTACTTC	CASIPDRRESQQYF
TRBJ1-6	NA	NA	TRBV28	TGTGCCAGCAGCCGTTTGAAGGGGACGAAGAATTCACCCCTCCACTTT	CASSRLKGTKNSPLHF
TRBJ2-5	NA	once	TRBV12-3/TRBV12-4	TGTGCCAGCAGTTTAGAAGGGCGGGTTGGAAATGAGCAGTACTTC	CASSLEGRVGNEQYF
TRBJ2-5	NA	few	TRBV27	TGTGCCAGCAGTTTCCACAGAAGCCAAGAGACCCAGTACTTC	CASSFHRSQETQYF
TRBJ1-2	NA	NA	TRBV12-3/TRBV12-4	TGTGCCAGCAGTTTAAAGGGCAGGGCGTTTAACTATGGCTACACCTTC	CASSLKGRAFNYGYTF
TRBJ1-2	NA	few	TRBV6-5	TGTGCCAGCAGGCCCGGGACGTCTGTTGGCTACACCTTC	CASRPGTSVGYTF
TRBJ1-5	NA	NA	TRBV5-6	TGTGCCAGCAGCGCATTCGACAGACAGCCCCAGCATTTT	CASSAFDRQPQHF
TRBJ1-2	NA	few	TRBV7-8	TGTGCCAGCAGCTTAAGGCAGGTTTCTAACTATGGCTACACCTTC	CASSLRQVSNYGYTF
TRBJ2-7	NA	NA	TRBV20-1	TGCAGTGGACAGACTAGAAGATATTACAATGAGCAGTACTTC	CSGQTRRYYNEQYF
TRBJ2-7	NA	few	TRBV27	TGTGCCAGCAGTACGGAACGGGACAAGGCCGTCGAGCAGTACTTC	CASSTERDKAVEQYF
TRBJ1-1	TRBD1	NA	TRBV4-2	TGTGCCAGCAGCCTCCAAACAGGGGAAATATTGGACACTGAAGCTTTCTTT	CASSLQTGEILDTEAFF
TRBJ2-1	NA	NA	TRBV20-1	TGCAGTGCTAGAGATTCTGGTGGGTGGAGAGATGAGCAGTTCTTC	CSARDSGGWRDEQFF
TRBJ2-1	TRBD2	once	TRBV20-1	TGCAGTGCTAGAGCGGACCGACTAGCCCCGTTCTTC	CSARADRLAPFF
TRBJ2-1	TRBD2	NA	TRBV28	TGTGCCAGCAGTTTATGGCCTAGCGGTATTTACAATGAGCAGTTCTTC	CASSLWPSGIYNEQFF
TRBJ1-2	TRBD1	few	TRBV4-2	TGTGCCAGCAGCCAAGAGAGGACCAGGGGGGGATACGGCTACACCTTC	CASSQERTRGGYGYTF
TRBJ2-3	TRBD2	NA	TRBV4-2	TGTGCCAGCAGCCCATATAACTCCGGGACTAGCGGGGCTTACACAGATACGCAGTATTTT	CASSPYNSGTSGAYTDTQYF
TRBJ1-2	TRBD1	NA	TRBV20-1	TGCAGTGCTGCCCTACAGGGGACGTTGTACGGCTACACCTTC	CSAALQGTLYGYTF
TRBJ2-3	NA	NA	TRBV20-1	TGCAGTGGCGCGTACCCAGATACGCAGTATTTT	CSGAYPDTQYF
TRBJ2-1	TRBD2	few	TRBV20-1	TGCAGTGCTAGGGCAGGGACTAGCGTCGGCAATGAGCAGTTCTTC	CSARAGTSVGNEQFF
TRBJ2-5	NA	few	TRBV6-5	TGTGCCAGCAGTTACAGCAGGAAAGAGACCCAGTACTTC	CASSYSRKETQYF
TRBJ1-2	NA	NA	TRBV6-1	TGTGCCAGCAGTGAAGCGCAGGGTGCCTATGGCTACACCTTC	CASSEAQGAYGYTF
TRBJ2-7	NA	NA	TRBV6-1	TGTGCCAGCAGTGAAAATCTAGGGGCCTACGAGCAGTACTTC	CASSENLGAYEQYF
TRBJ2-1	NA	few	TRBV6-1	TGTGCCAGCAACATTTTAGGGACCGGCTCCTACAATGAGCAGTTCTTC	CASNILGTGSYNEQFF
TRBJ1-5	NA	once	TRBV20-1	TGCAGTGCTAGAGGAGGGAGTTTTTGGGGCAATCAGCCCCAGCATTTT	CSARGGSFWGNQPQHF
TRBJ1-1	TRBD1	few	TRBV10-1	TGCGCCAGCGGCCGGGACAGGGACATGAACACTGAAGCTTTCTTT	CASGRDRDMNTEAFF
TRBJ2-3	NA	NA	TRBV28	TGTGCCAGCAGTTCCCCTGAGGGGCGCCGTATCACAGATACGCAGTATTTT	CASSSPEGRRITDTQYF
TRBJ1-5	TRBD1	NA	TRBV6-1	TGTGCCAGCACCTTTACAGGGGAAGGCAATCAGCCCCAGCATTTT	CASTFTGEGNQPQHF
TRBJ1-5	NA	once	TRBV19	TGTGCCAGTAGTATCGGGCAGAACAATCAGCCCCAGCATTTT	CASSIGQNNQPQHF
TRBJ2-7	NA	few	TRBV7-2	TGTGCCAGCAGCTTGGGGACCGTTGCCTCCTACGAGCAGTACTTC	CASSLGTVASYEQYF